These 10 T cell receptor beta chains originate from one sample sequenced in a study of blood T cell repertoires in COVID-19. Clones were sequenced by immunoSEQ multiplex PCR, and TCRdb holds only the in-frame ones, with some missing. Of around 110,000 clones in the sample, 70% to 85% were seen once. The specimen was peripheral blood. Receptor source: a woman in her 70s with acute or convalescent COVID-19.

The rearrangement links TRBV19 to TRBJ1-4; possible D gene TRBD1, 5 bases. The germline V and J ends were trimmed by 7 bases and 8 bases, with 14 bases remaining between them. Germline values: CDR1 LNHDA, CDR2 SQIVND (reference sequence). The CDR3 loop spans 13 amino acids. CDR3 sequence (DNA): TGTGCCAGTAAGCGGGGGGGGATCGAAAAACTGTTTTTT. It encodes CASKRGGIEKLFF.

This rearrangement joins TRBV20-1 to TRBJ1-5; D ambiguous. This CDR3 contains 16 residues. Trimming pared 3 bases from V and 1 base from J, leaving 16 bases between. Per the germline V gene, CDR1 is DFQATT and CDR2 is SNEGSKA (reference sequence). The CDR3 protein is CSASLGMGSSNQPQHF. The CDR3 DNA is TGCAGTGCTAGTCTGGGTATGGGCTCGAGCAATCAGCCCCAGCATTTT.

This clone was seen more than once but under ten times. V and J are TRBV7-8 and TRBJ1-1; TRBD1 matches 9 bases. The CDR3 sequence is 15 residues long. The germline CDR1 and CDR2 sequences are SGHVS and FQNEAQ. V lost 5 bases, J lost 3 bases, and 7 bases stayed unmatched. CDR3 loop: CASSVSGTGHTEAFF. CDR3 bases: TGTGCCAGCAGCGTATCCGGGACAGGGCACACTGAAGCTTTCTTT. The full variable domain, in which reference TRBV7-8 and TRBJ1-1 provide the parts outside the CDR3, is GAGVSQSPRYKVAKRGQDVALRCDPISGHVSLFWYQQALGQGPEFLTYFQNEAQLDKSGLPSDRFFAERPEGSVSTLKIQRTQQEDSAVYLCASSVSGTGHTEAFFGQGTRLTVV.

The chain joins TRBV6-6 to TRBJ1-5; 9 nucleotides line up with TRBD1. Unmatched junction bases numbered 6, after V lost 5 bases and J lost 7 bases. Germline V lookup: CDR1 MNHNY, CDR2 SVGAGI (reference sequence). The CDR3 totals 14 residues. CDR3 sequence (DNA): TGTGCCAGCAGTCGACAGGGGGTAAGACAGCCCCAGCATTTT. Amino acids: CASSRQGVRQPQHF.

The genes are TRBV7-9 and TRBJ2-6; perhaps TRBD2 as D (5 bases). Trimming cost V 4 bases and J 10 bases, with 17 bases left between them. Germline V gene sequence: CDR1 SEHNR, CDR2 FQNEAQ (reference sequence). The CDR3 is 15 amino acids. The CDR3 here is CASSSDPSRGNVLTF. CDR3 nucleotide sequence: TGTGCCAGCAGCTCGGACCCCTCCCGAGGGAACGTCCTGACTTTC. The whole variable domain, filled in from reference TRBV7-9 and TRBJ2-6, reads DTGVSQNPRHKITKRGQNVTFRCDPISEHNRLYWYRQTLGQGPEFLTYFQNEAQLEKSRLLSDRFSAERPKGSFSTLEIQRTEQGDSAMYLCASSSDPSRGNVLTFGAGSRLTVL.

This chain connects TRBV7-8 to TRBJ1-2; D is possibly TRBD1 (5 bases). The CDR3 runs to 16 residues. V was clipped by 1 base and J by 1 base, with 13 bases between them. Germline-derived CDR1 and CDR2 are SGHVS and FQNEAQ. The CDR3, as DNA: TGTGCCAGCAGCTTAGATACCCACAGGAGTAACTATGGCTACACCTTC. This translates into CASSLDTHRSNYGYTF.

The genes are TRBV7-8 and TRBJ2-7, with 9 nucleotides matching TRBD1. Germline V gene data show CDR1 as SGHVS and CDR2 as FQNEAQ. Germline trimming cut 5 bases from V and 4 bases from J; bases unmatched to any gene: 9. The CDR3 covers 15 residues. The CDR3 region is CASSKTGGTGYEQYF. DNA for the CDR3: TGTGCCAGCAGCAAGACAGGGGGGACCGGATACGAGCAGTACTTC.

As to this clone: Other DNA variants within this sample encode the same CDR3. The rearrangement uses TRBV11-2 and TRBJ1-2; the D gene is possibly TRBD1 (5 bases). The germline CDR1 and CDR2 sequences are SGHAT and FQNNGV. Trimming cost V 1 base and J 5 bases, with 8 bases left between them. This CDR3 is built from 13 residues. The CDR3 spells CASSLAGSYGYTF. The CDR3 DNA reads TGTGCCAGCAGCTTAGCAGGGTCATATGGCTACACCTTC.

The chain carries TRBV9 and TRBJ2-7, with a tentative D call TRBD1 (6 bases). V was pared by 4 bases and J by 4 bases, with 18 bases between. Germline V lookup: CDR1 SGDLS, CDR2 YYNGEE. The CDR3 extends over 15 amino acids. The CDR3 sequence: CASSPRQDLKYEQYF. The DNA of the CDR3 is TGTGCCAGCAGCCCCCGACAGGACCTGAAGTACGAGCAGTACTTC.

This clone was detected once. In DNA, the CDR3 is TGTGCCAGCAGTTTATCGCCAACAGGGTCTGGGGAAGCTTTCTTT. Residues: CASSLSPTGSGEAFF. This chain uses TRBV27 with TRBJ1-1; D is possibly TRBD1 (6 bases). CDR1 and CDR2 from the germline V gene are MNHEY and SMNVEV (reference sequence). The CDR3 extends over 15 amino acids. With 0 bases removed from V and 8 bases from J, the gap between germline ends came to 16 bases.